A selection of T cell receptor beta chains follows, all from one sample in a study of CD8+ T cells in alopecia areata. Profiled with immunoSEQ multiplex PCR; TCRdb holds only in-frame clones, not every one. The sample contains 140,000 to 150,000 clones, roughly 50% of which appear only once. The specimen comprised CD4+ T cells sorted from blood, sampled at week 0. These receptor sequences come from a human donor with alopecia areata. Each CDR3 is given with its conserved first and last residue. The D gene is left open where the match is weak. Clone size is given for some rows only: seen once, a few or many times, or a class if the clone is expanded.

V gene: TRBV29-1
clone size: .
J gene: TRBJ2-7
D gene: TRBD1
CDR3 protein: CSARRQGNEQYF
CDR3 DNA: TGCAGCGCCAGGCGACAGGGAAACGAGCAGTACTTC

V gene: TRBV10-3
clone size: few
J gene: TRBJ1-1
D gene: .
CDR3 protein: CAISDGATEAFF
CDR3 DNA: TGTGCCATCAGTGACGGAGCCACTGAAGCTTTCTTT

V gene: TRBV4-3
clone size: .
J gene: TRBJ2-5
D gene: .
CDR3 protein: CASSQDAEGRGPQSTQYF
CDR3 DNA: TGCGCCAGCAGCCAAGACGCGGAGGGGCGGGGGCCCCAGTCGACCCAGTACTTC

V gene: TRBV6-5
clone size: .
J gene: TRBJ2-4
D gene: .
CDR3 protein: CASSYSPGLAKNIQYF
CDR3 DNA: TGTGCCAGCAGTTACTCCCCAGGATTAGCCAAAAACATTCAGTACTTC

V gene: TRBV19
clone size: few
J gene: TRBJ2-1
D gene: .
CDR3 protein: CASSIVDRRNEQFF
CDR3 DNA: TGTGCCAGTAGTATAGTAGACAGGCGCAATGAGCAGTTCTTC

V gene: TRBV30
clone size: .
J gene: TRBJ2-7
D gene: TRBD1
CDR3 protein: CAWSGMVGQGGIHEQYF
CDR3 DNA: TGTGCCTGGAGTGGGATGGTCGGACAGGGTGGGATCCACGAGCAGTACTTC

V gene: TRBV6-5
clone size: .
J gene: TRBJ1-6
D gene: TRBD1
CDR3 protein: CASSYLGQVYNSPLHF
CDR3 DNA: TGTGCCAGCAGTTACCTTGGACAGGTCTATAATTCACCCCTCCACTTT

V gene: TRBV7-3
clone size: .
J gene: TRBJ2-3
D gene: TRBD1
CDR3 protein: CASSGGQGKVDTQYF
CDR3 DNA: TGTGCCAGCAGCGGGGGACAGGGGAAGGTGGATACGCAGTATTTT

V gene: TRBV29-1
clone size: .
J gene: TRBJ1-2
D gene: .
CDR3 protein: CSVVPVNYGYTF
CDR3 DNA: TGCAGCGTTGTGCCCGTAAACTATGGCTACACCTTC

V gene: TRBV4-3
clone size: .
J gene: TRBJ1-5
D gene: .
CDR3 protein: CASSQDRYGNQPQHF
CDR3 DNA: TGCGCCAGCAGCCAAGATAGGTATGGCAATCAGCCCCAGCATTTT

V gene: TRBV6-5
clone size: .
J gene: TRBJ2-7
D gene: TRBD1
CDR3 protein: CASRAGTVNDEQYF
CDR3 DNA: TGTGCCAGCAGAGCCGGGACAGTTAACGACGAGCAGTACTTC

V gene: TRBV2
clone size: .
J gene: TRBJ2-7
D gene: .
CDR3 protein: CASSVESSYEQYF
CDR3 DNA: TGTGCCAGCAGTGTGGAGTCCTCCTACGAGCAGTACTTC

V gene: TRBV4-1
clone size: .
J gene: TRBJ1-1
D gene: TRBD1
CDR3 protein: CASRTGVLRNEAFF
CDR3 DNA: TGCGCCAGCAGAACAGGGGTCTTACGTAACGAAGCTTTCTTT

V gene: TRBV18
clone size: .
J gene: TRBJ2-1
D gene: TRBD2
CDR3 protein: CASSPRLADSYNEQFF
CDR3 DNA: TGTGCCAGCTCACCAAGACTAGCGGACTCCTACAATGAGCAGTTCTTC

V gene: TRBV30
clone size: few
J gene: TRBJ2-2
D gene: .
CDR3 protein: CAWSPLYGELFF
CDR3 DNA: TGTGCCTGGAGCCCTCTATACGGGGAGCTGTTTTTT

V gene: TRBV27
clone size: .
J gene: TRBJ2-6
D gene: .
CDR3 protein: CASSYRLTPSGANVLTF
CDR3 DNA: TGTGCCAGCAGTTACCGGCTTACTCCCTCTGGGGCCAACGTCCTGACTTTC

V gene: TRBV7-2
clone size: .
J gene: TRBJ2-5
D gene: TRBD2
CDR3 protein: CASSLVSGGQETQYF
CDR3 DNA: TGTGCCAGCAGCTTAGTAAGCGGGGGCCAAGAGACCCAGTACTTC

V gene: TRBV4-1
clone size: .
J gene: TRBJ1-4
D gene: TRBD1
CDR3 protein: CASSQGSGTEDEKLFF
CDR3 DNA: TGCGCCAGCAGCCAAGGATCGGGGACAGAGGATGAAAAACTGTTTTTT

V gene: TRBV5-1
clone size: .
J gene: TRBJ2-7
D gene: TRBD2
CDR3 protein: CASSFTSGARYEQYF
CDR3 DNA: TGCGCCAGCAGCTTCACTAGCGGGGCTCGCTACGAGCAGTACTTC

V gene: TRBV29-1
clone size: few
J gene: TRBJ1-2
D gene: TRBD1
CDR3 protein: CSARTGYGYTF
CDR3 DNA: TGCAGCGCTAGGACAGGGTATGGCTACACCTTC

V gene: TRBV29-1
clone size: .
J gene: TRBJ1-2
D gene: .
CDR3 protein: CSVERNYGYTF
CDR3 DNA: TGCAGCGTTGAACGGAACTATGGCTACACCTTC

V gene: TRBV4-1
clone size: .
J gene: TRBJ2-3
D gene: .
CDR3 protein: CASSQEGLSTDTQYF
CDR3 DNA: TGCGCCAGCAGCCAAGAAGGGCTAAGCACAGATACGCAGTATTTT

V gene: TRBV4-3
clone size: few
J gene: TRBJ1-1
D gene: .
CDR3 protein: CASSQDLYTEAFF
CDR3 DNA: TGCGCCAGCAGCCAAGATCTGTACACTGAAGCTTTCTTT

V gene: TRBV7-9
clone size: few
J gene: TRBJ2-7
D gene: TRBD1
CDR3 protein: CASSRMDRQQYF
CDR3 DNA: TGTGCCAGCAGCCGTATGGACAGGCAACAGTACTTC

V gene: TRBV21-1
clone size: few
J gene: TRBJ1-2
D gene: .
CDR3 protein: CASSIGQGAGYGYTF
CDR3 DNA: TGTGCCAGCAGCATCGGCCAGGGGGCTGGGTATGGCTACACCTTC

V gene: TRBV18
clone size: few
J gene: TRBJ1-1
D gene: .
CDR3 protein: CASSPDQNTEAFF
CDR3 DNA: TGTGCCAGCTCACCAGACCAGAACACTGAAGCTTTCTTT

V gene: TRBV6-1
clone size: .
J gene: TRBJ1-6
D gene: .
CDR3 protein: CASSVEGFSPLHF
CDR3 DNA: TGTGCCAGCAGTGTTGAGGGATTCTCACCCCTCCACTTT

V gene: TRBV6-1
clone size: .
J gene: TRBJ2-3
D gene: TRBD2
CDR3 protein: CASTLTSGPQYF
CDR3 DNA: TGTGCCAGCACCCTTACTAGCGGGCCGCAGTATTTT

V gene: TRBV5-6
clone size: few
J gene: TRBJ2-3
D gene: .
CDR3 protein: CASSTGTDTQYF
CDR3 DNA: TGTGCCAGCAGCACGGGTACAGATACGCAGTATTTT

V gene: TRBV6-6
clone size: few
J gene: TRBJ2-1
D gene: .
CDR3 protein: CASRQQGTNEQFF
CDR3 DNA: TGTGCCAGCAGACAACAGGGTACCAATGAGCAGTTCTTC

V gene: TRBV6-5
clone size: .
J gene: TRBJ1-3
D gene: .
CDR3 protein: CASKGSSGNTIYF
CDR3 DNA: TGTGCCAGCAAGGGAAGCTCTGGAAACACCATATATTTT

V gene: TRBV2
clone size: .
J gene: TRBJ2-1
D gene: .
CDR3 protein: CASRKGLGDEQFF
CDR3 DNA: TGTGCCAGCAGGAAGGGACTCGGCGATGAGCAGTTCTTC

V gene: TRBV5-4
clone size: .
J gene: TRBJ1-1
D gene: TRBD1
CDR3 protein: CASSLTGAAGTEAFF
CDR3 DNA: TGTGCCAGCAGCCTGACAGGGGCAGCGGGGACTGAAGCTTTCTTT

V gene: TRBV30
clone size: few
J gene: TRBJ2-5
D gene: .
CDR3 protein: CAWAGLGETQYF
CDR3 DNA: TGTGCCTGGGCCGGGTTGGGGGAGACCCAGTACTTC

V gene: TRBV7-2
clone size: .
J gene: TRBJ2-7
D gene: TRBD2
CDR3 protein: CASSSMGGGLNLEYF
CDR3 DNA: TGTGCCAGCAGCTCAATGGGCGGGGGGCTGAACCTGGAGTACTTC

V gene: TRBV6-5
clone size: few
J gene: TRBJ2-7
D gene: .
CDR3 protein: CASSYFEGGEQYF
CDR3 DNA: TGTGCCAGCAGTTACTTTGAAGGGGGCGAGCAGTACTTC

V gene: TRBV29-1
clone size: .
J gene: TRBJ2-3
D gene: .
CDR3 protein: CSVASGGGPTDTQYF
CDR3 DNA: TGCAGCGTCGCCAGTGGGGGGGGGCCAACAGATACGCAGTATTTT

V gene: TRBV6-5
clone size: .
J gene: TRBJ2-2
D gene: .
CDR3 protein: CASSYRASLGAGELFF
CDR3 DNA: TGTGCCAGCAGTTATCGGGCCTCCTTGGGGGCCGGGGAGCTGTTTTTT

V gene: TRBV2
clone size: .
J gene: TRBJ2-5
D gene: TRBD2
CDR3 protein: CASTLSGGAEETQYF
CDR3 DNA: TGTGCCAGCACTCTTAGCGGGGGGGCCGAAGAGACCCAGTACTTC

V gene: TRBV28
clone size: .
J gene: TRBJ2-5
D gene: TRBD2
CDR3 protein: CASSSSGGRQVETQYF
CDR3 DNA: TGTGCCAGCAGTTCCAGCGGGGGGCGCCAGGTGGAGACCCAGTACTTC

V gene: TRBV5-1
clone size: few
J gene: TRBJ2-5
D gene: TRBD1
CDR3 protein: CASSFDRGLGETQYF
CDR3 DNA: TGCGCCAGCAGCTTCGACAGGGGGCTTGGAGAGACCCAGTACTTC

V gene: TRBV5-1
clone size: .
J gene: TRBJ2-1
D gene: TRBD1
CDR3 protein: CASSSVGTGIYNEQFF
CDR3 DNA: TGCGCCAGCAGCTCGGTCGGGACAGGTATCTACAATGAGCAGTTCTTC

V gene: TRBV29-1
clone size: .
J gene: TRBJ2-1
D gene: .
CDR3 protein: CSAGTNEQFF
CDR3 DNA: TGCAGCGCCGGAACCAATGAGCAGTTCTTC

V gene: TRBV2
clone size: .
J gene: TRBJ2-3
D gene: TRBD2
CDR3 protein: CASGLAGVGDTQYF
CDR3 DNA: TGTGCCAGTGGACTAGCGGGGGTTGGAGATACGCAGTATTTT

V gene: TRBV29-1
clone size: .
J gene: TRBJ1-1
D gene: .
CDR3 protein: CSVKSRGNTEAFF
CDR3 DNA: TGCAGCGTCAAATCCAGGGGTAACACTGAAGCTTTCTTT

V gene: TRBV11-2
clone size: few
J gene: TRBJ2-7
D gene: TRBD1
CDR3 protein: CASSLRQGTYEQYF
CDR3 DNA: TGTGCCAGCAGCCTCCGACAGGGTACCTACGAGCAGTACTTC

V gene: TRBV6-5
clone size: .
J gene: TRBJ2-1
D gene: TRBD2
CDR3 protein: CASSYAAGGLHEQFF
CDR3 DNA: TGTGCCAGCAGTTACGCGGCGGGGGGGCTCCATGAGCAGTTCTTC

V gene: TRBV29-1
clone size: .
J gene: TRBJ2-7
D gene: .
CDR3 protein: CSVIQGPSYEQYF
CDR3 DNA: TGCAGCGTTATACAGGGACCCTCCTACGAGCAGTACTTC

V gene: TRBV18
clone size: .
J gene: TRBJ2-7
D gene: TRBD2
CDR3 protein: CASSPPQGGEQYF
CDR3 DNA: TGTGCCAGCTCACCACCGCAGGGAGGGGAGCAGTACTTC

V gene: TRBV19
clone size: few
J gene: TRBJ2-1
D gene: .
CDR3 protein: CASSSYNEQFF
CDR3 DNA: TGTGCCAGTAGTAGCTACAATGAGCAGTTCTTC